This record covers a single T cell receptor (beta chain). The antigen is undetermined. Predating any ophthalmopathy symptoms, the blood sample was taken at first hyperthyroidism diagnosis. V gave up 7 bases and J gave up 4 bases, with 13 bases separating them. Germline values: CDR1 DFQATT, CDR2 SNEGSKA (reference sequence). This CDR3 contains 13 residues. This sample is part of a study of T cells in Graves' hyperthyroidism and ophthalmopathy. Study context: Peripheral blood sampling occurred at initial diagnosis, before any treatment. Whole-study results and caveats: Ophthalmopathy could be told apart from stable hyperthyroidism with a 13 V-J model.

The CDR3 regions of TCR beta were amplified from RNA transcripts. The TCR CDR3 was amplified in a first-round RT-PCR using the HTBI primer set. TCRdb reanalysed the multiplex PCR reads using MiXCR and keeps one entry per CDR3 protein. The sample has more than 250,000 distinct CDR3 sequences; nearly 15% are singletons. The V and J genes are TRBV20-1 and TRBJ2-2, with unresolved D. The sequenced sample was blood. The TCR sequence derives from a woman in her forties or fifties with Graves' hyperthyroidism that later progressed to Graves' ophthalmopathy. CDR3 amino acids: CSGEDRGTGELFF. The CDR3 nucleotides are TGCAGTGGAGAGGACCGAGGCACCGGGGAGCTGTTTTTT.